The next 3 T cell receptor beta chains were all read from a single sample in a study of blood T cell repertoires in COVID-19 (TCRdb year 2020). The receptor library was made with the immunoSEQ multiplex PCR assay. Imported from immuneACCESS, the table was reduced by TCRdb to in-frame sequences with V and J called. These copies leave out some clones; in studies compared against another copy, an unresolved V gene accounts for under half, and the cause of the remainder is not known. The sample records approximately 180,000 clones, almost 80% of which are singletons. The ten largest clones take up about 28% of the sample. Sequenced: peripheral blood. The receptor source for this set is a woman in her 70s with acute or convalescent COVID-19.

CDR3 DNA sequence: TGTGCCAGCAGTGAAAGGGCAGGGGGTACCGCAGATACGCAGTATTTT. Translation gives CASSERAGGTADTQYF. The chain recombines TRBV2 with TRBJ2-3, with 7 nucleotides matching TRBD1. In germline, CDR1 is SNHLY, CDR2 FYNNEI. The CDR3 consists of 16 residues. Trimming removed 2 bases from V and 4 bases from J; junction bases left unmatched: 9.

This chain connects TRBV7-9 to TRBJ2-2, with unresolved D. Trimming left V 5 bases short and J 7 bases short, with 11 bases between. Germline lookup yields CDR1 SEHNR and CDR2 FQNEAQ (reference sequence). CDR3 size: 13 residues. The DNA for the CDR3 is TGTGCCAGCAGCGGCCCCCCAGTCGGGGAGCTGTTTTTT. Translating it yields CASSGPPVGELFF.

This chain connects TRBV7-3 to TRBJ2-5; 15 bases match TRBD2. This CDR3 has 17 residues. CDR1 is SGHTA and CDR2 is FQGTGA in the germline V gene. Trimming took 4 bases from V and 1 from J; bases not matched to a gene: 4. The CDR3 coding sequence is TGTGCCAGCAGCTCGGGACTAGCGGGAGGAAGCCAAGAGACCCAGTACTTC. This gives the protein CASSSGLAGGSQETQYF.